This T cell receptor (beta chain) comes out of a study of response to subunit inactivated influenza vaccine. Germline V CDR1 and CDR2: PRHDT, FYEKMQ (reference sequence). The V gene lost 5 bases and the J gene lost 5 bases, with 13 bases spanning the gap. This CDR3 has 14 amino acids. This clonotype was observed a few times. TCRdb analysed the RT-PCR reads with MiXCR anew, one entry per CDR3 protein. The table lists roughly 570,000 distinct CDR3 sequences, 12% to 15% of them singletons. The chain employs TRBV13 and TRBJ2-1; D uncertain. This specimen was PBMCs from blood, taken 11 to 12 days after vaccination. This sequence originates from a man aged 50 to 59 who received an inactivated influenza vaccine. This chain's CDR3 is CASSPEARNNEQFF. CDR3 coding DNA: TGTGCCAGCAGCCCCGAGGCCCGTAACAATGAGCAGTTCTTC. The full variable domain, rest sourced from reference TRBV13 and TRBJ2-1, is AAGVIQSPRHLIKEKRETATLKCYPIPRHDTVYWYQQGPGQDPQFLISFYEKMQSDKGSIPDRFSAQQFSDYHSELNMSSLELGDSALYFCASSPEARNNEQFFGPGTRLTVL.